The sample holds many counts of the clone carrying this T cell receptor (beta chain). Antigen unknown. CDR3 length equals 15 residues. Deletions cut 0 bases from V and 2 bases from J, with 10 bases between. The germline CDR1 and CDR2 sequences are LGHNT and FRNRAP. The sample comes from a study of T cells in Graves' hyperthyroidism and ophthalmopathy. Recently diagnosed hyperthyroidism of less than 2 months' duration affected patients aged 18 to 65. Orbital computed tomography and thyroid ultrasound, together with serum TRAb and thyroxine and clinical symptoms, were used for diagnoses. Around 10 ml fresh peripheral blood yielded the PBMCs. Whole-study findings and limits: Most thyroid clonotypes expanded above 0.001 were also detected in blood.

TCR beta CDR3 sequences were amplified from RNA transcripts. In the first-round RT-PCR of the TCR CDR3, the HTBI primer set was used. MiXCR, applied by TCRdb to the multiplex PCR reads, yields one record per CDR3 protein. Among about 180,000 distinct CDR3 sequences, approximately 15% were seen once, and the ten largest hold under 35%. The sequence derives from a woman aged 45-65 years with Graves' hyperthyroidism. The chain uses TRBV12-5 and TRBJ1-1; D is perhaps TRBD1 (5 bases). The sample consisted of blood. The DNA for the CDR3 is TGTGCTAGTGGTTTGGTCACAGGTTCCAACACTGAAGCTTTCTTT. Translation: CASGLVTGSNTEAFF.